The present entry profiles one TCR beta chain with its context. These data are taken from a study of graft-versus-host responses after intestinal transplantation. Study details: Recipients uniformly received anti-thymocyte globulin induction, followed by tacrolimus and steroids for roughly 3 years.

Clones were sequenced by immunoSEQ multiplex PCR, and TCRdb holds only the in-frame ones, with some missing. The table lists 6,500 to 10,000 clones, approximately 29% of them singletons. The length of the CDR3 is 15 residues. V was pared by 6 bases and J by 6 bases, with 11 bases of the junction left unmatched. Germline V gene data show CDR1 as MNHEY and CDR2 as SVGAGI. Notes on the study in general: The marrow of recipients harbored GvH clones, and ileum or blood showed some of them first.

The receptor comes from a human patient who received an intestinal transplant. The specimen comprised alloreactive CD4+ T cells from a mixed lymphocyte reaction culture, sampled before intestinal transplant. Stated subset: CFSE-low proliferating T cells sorted from roughly six-day pre-transplant mixed lymphocyte reaction (GvH or HvG direction). V and J are TRBV6-5 and TRBJ2-5; TRBD1 agrees at 9 bases. CDR3 nucleotide sequence: TGTGCCAGCAGCCGAACCGGGACAGGGCTCCAGACCCAGTACTTC. This encodes CASSRTGTGLQTQYF.